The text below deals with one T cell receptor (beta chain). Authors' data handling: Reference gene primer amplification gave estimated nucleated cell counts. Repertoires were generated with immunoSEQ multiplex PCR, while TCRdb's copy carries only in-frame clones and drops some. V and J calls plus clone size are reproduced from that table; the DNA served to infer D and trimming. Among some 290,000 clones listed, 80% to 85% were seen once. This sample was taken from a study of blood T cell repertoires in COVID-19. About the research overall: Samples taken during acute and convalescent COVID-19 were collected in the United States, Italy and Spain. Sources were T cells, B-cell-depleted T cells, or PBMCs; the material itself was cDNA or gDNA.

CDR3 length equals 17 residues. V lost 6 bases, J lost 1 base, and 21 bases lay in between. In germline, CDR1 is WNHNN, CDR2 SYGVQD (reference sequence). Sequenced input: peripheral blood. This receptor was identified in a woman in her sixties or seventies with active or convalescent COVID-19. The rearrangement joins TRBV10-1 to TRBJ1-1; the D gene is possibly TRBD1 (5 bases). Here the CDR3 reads CASRPGRSGSKNTEAFF. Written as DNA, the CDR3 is TGCGCCAGCAGGCCGGGGCGGAGCGGGAGTAAGAACACTGAAGCTTTCTTT.